This TCR beta chain appears in the sequencing data of a study of T cell responses to AZD1222 COVID-19 vaccine. This clone was seen a single time. This CDR3 region has 13 residues. Germline values: CDR1 LGHDT, CDR2 YNNKEL (reference sequence). The V end lost 4 bases, the J end lost 8 bases, and 11 bases lay between the germline ends. Only in-frame clones appear in the TCRdb table, and some are missing; sequencing was by immunoSEQ multiplex PCR. The sample records approximately 30,000 clones, approximately 80% being singletons. This chain uses TRBV3-1 (or the pseudogene TRBV3-2) with TRBJ2-2; unclear D gene. This sequence originates from an adult who received the AZD1222 COVID-19 vaccine. The sample here was peripheral blood, taken 28 days after the second AZD1222 dose. This CDR3 is CASSLSSKGELFF. In DNA, the CDR3 is TGTGCCAGCAGCCTTTCTTCCAAGGGGGAGCTGTTTTTT.